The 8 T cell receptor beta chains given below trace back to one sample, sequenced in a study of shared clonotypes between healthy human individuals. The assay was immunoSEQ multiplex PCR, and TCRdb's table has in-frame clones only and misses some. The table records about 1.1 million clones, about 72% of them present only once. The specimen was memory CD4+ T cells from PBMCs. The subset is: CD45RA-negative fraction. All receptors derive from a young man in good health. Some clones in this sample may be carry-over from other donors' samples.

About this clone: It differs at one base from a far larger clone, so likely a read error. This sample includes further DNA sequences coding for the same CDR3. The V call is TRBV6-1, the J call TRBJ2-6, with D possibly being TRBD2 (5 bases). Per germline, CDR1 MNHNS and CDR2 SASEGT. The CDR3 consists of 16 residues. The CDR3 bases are TGTGCAAGCAGTGAATTGGACTTCTCTGGGGCCAACGTCCTGACTTTC. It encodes CASSELDFSGANVLTF.

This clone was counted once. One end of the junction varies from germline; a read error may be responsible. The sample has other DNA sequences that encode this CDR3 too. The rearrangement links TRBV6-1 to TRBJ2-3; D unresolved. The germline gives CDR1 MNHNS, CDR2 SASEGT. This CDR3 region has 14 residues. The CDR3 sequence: CASRIMSSTDTQYF. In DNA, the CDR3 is TGTGCCAGCAGAATTATGTCGAGCACGGATACGCAGTATTTT.

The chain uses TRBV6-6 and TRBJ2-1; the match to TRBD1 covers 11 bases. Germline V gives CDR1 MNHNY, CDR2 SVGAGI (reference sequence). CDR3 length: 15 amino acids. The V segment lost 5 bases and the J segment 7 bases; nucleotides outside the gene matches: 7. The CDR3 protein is CASSTRTGGMNEQFF. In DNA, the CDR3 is TGTGCCAGCAGTACCCGGACAGGGGGCATGAATGAGCAGTTCTTC.

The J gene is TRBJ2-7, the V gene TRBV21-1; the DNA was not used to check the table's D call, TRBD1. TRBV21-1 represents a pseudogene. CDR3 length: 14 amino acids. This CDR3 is CASTWDSLGGEQYF. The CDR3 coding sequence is TGTGCCAGCACATGGGACAGCCTGGGTGGCGAGCAGTACTTC.

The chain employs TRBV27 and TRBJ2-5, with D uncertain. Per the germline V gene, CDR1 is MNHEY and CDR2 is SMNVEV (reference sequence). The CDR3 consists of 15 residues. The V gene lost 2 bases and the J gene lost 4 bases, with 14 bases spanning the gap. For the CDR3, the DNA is TGTGCCAGCAGTTTAGGGTCCGGCGCAGGAGAGACCCAGTACTTC. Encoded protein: CASSLGSGAGETQYF.

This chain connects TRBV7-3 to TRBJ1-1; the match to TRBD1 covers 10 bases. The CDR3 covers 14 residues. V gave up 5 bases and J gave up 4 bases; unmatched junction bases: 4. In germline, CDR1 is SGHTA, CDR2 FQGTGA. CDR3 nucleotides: TGTGCCAGCAGCGTGACAGGGGGCGTCACTGAAGCTTTCTTT. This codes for CASSVTGGVTEAFF.

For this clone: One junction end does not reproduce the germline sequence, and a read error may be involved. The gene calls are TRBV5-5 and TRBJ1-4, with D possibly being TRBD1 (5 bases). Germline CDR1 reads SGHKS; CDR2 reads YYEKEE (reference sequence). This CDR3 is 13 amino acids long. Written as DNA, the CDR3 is TGTGCCAGCAGCTTGATTTTCGGCACAGGCAAAGATTTT. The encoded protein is CASSLIFGTGKDF.

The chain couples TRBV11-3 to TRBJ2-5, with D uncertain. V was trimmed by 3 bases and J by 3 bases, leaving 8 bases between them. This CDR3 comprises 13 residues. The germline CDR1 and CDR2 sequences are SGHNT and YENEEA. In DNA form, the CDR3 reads TGTGCCAGCAGCTTGGGGAAGGAAGAGACCCAGTACTTC. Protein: CASSLGKEETQYF. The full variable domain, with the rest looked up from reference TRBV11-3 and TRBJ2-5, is EAGVVQSPRYKIIEKKQPVAFWCNPISGHNTLYWYLQNLGQGPELLIRYENEEAVDDSQLPKDRFSAERLKGVDSTLKIQPAELGDSAVYLCASSLGKEETQYFGPGTRLLVL.